These 20 T cell receptor beta chains originate from one sample sequenced in a study of T cell repertoires in ileal Crohn's disease. Time point reported: neoterminal ileum biopsy at postoperative endoscopy, about 6 months after surgery. The data were produced by immunoSEQ multiplex PCR, yet TCRdb's version contains in-frame clones alone and is incomplete. This sample has about 10,000 clones, with about 80% found just once. The sequencing sample was made of ileal tissue. The origin of the receptors is an adult with Crohn's disease.

The chain has TRBV7-2 and TRBJ1-1; possibly TRBD1 for D (5 bases). Trimming pared 2 bases from V and 1 base from J, leaving 8 bases between. The CDR3 extends over 14 amino acids. Looked up from germline, CDR1 is SGHTA and CDR2 is FQGNSA. Written as DNA, the CDR3 is TGTGCCAGCAGCTTACAGGGATGGAACACTGAAGCTTTCTTT. It yields the protein CASSLQGWNTEAFF.

The chain joins TRBV19 to TRBJ2-5; TRBD2 matches at 9 bases. The DNA end is a closer match to TRBJ2-7, so the J assignment may be wrong. The CDR3 has 14 residues. The germline V gene encodes CDR1 LNHDA and CDR2 SQIVND (reference sequence). CDR3 region: CASSIQRGAYEQYF. The CDR3 DNA reads as TGTGCCAGTAGTATTCAGCGGGGGGCCTACGAGCAGTACTTC.

V usage is TRBV7-2 and J usage is TRBJ1-6; 8 bases line up with TRBD1. Unmatched junction bases numbered 10, after V lost 5 bases and J lost 10 bases. The length of the CDR3 is 15 residues. CDR1 is SGHTA, CDR2 FQGNSA, per germline. The CDR3, as DNA: TGTGCCAGCAGCCCGGGACAGGAACTACGATCACCCCTCCACTTT. It translates to CASSPGQELRSPLHF.

The rearrangement joins TRBV5-6 to TRBJ1-1; D gene ambiguous. Germline CDR1 SGHDT, CDR2 YYEEEE. The CDR3 loop spans 12 amino acids. Deletions cut 1 base from V and 5 bases from J, with 6 bases between. In DNA form, the CDR3 reads TGTGCCAGCAGCTTGAGAGGGACTGAAGCTTTCTTT. This translates into CASSLRGTEAFF.

The rearrangement uses TRBV7-3 and TRBJ2-1; 8 positions match TRBD2. V lost 4 bases and J lost 9; bases outside the gene matches: 5. The CDR3 extends over 13 amino acids. Per germline, CDR1 SGHTA and CDR2 FQGTGA. CDR3 sequence: CASSSGGPLEQFF. CDR3 DNA sequence: TGTGCCAGCAGCTCGGGAGGGCCTCTTGAGCAGTTCTTC.

This chain links TRBV5-6 with TRBJ1-3; D uncertain. The V gene's germline CDR1 is SGHDT and CDR2 YYEEEE. The CDR3 is 14 residues long. The V end lost 3 bases, the J end lost 3 bases, and 10 bases lay between the germline ends. The CDR3 DNA is TGTGCCAGCAGCTATACTCAGGTTGGAAACACCATATATTTT. This gives the protein CASSYTQVGNTIYF.

The chain combines TRBV18 with TRBJ2-5; TRBD1 agrees at 7 bases. The DNA end is a closer match to TRBJ2-7, so the J assignment may be wrong. There are 13 residues in the CDR3. Looked up from germline, CDR1 is KGHSH and CDR2 is LQKENI. CDR3 residues: CASSPFQGDEQYF. CDR3 DNA: TGTGCCAGCTCTCCCTTCCAGGGGGACGAGCAGTACTTC.

The J gene is TRBJ2-2, the V gene TRBV2; D possibly corresponds to TRBD2 (6 bases). The V gene lost 6 bases and the J gene lost 2 bases, with 13 bases spanning the gap. From germline, CDR1 is SNHLY and CDR2 FYNNEI. The length of the CDR3 is 15 residues. The DNA of the CDR3 is TGTGCCAGCAGCCACCCGGGACTCAACACCGGGGAGCTGTTTTTT. Encoded protein: CASSHPGLNTGELFF.

The V call is TRBV5-1, the J call TRBJ2-2, with 10 positions matching TRBD1. Germline CDR1 reads SGHRS; CDR2 reads YFSETQ. After removal of 5 bases from V and 6 bases from J, the junction contained 10 bases not matched to a gene. The CDR3 is 16 amino acids. CDR3 nucleotide sequence: TGCGCCAGCAGTTCTTCCCGGACAGGGGGGTCCGGGGAGCTGTTTTTT. It yields the protein CASSSSRTGGSGELFF.

This clone was counted only a few times. V usage is TRBV4-3 and J usage is TRBJ2-7, with 9 bases matching TRBD1. Germline values: CDR1 LGHNA, CDR2 YSLEER. The CDR3 length is 17 residues. Trimming cost V 0 bases and J 2 bases; bases outside gene matches: 8. CDR3 loop: CASSQEAPGQGTYEQYF. DNA for the CDR3: TGCGCCAGCAGCCAAGAAGCTCCGGGACAGGGAACCTACGAGCAGTACTTC.

V is TRBV6-6 and J is TRBJ1-2; 10 bases map to TRBD1. The CDR3 extends over 14 amino acids. Germline CDR1 reads MNHNY; CDR2 reads SVGAGI (reference sequence). V lost 7 bases to trimming and J lost 2 bases; unmatched junction nucleotides: 4. CDR3 bases: TGTGCCAGCAAGCCGACAGGGGGCAACTATGGCTACACCTTC. It translates to CASKPTGGNYGYTF.

The chain joins TRBV7-2 to TRBJ2-1; possible D gene TRBD2, 6 bases. With 2 bases removed from V and 4 bases from J, the gap between germline ends came to 12 bases. The germline V gene encodes CDR1 SGHTA and CDR2 FQGNSA. The CDR3 consists of 15 residues. The CDR3 bases are TGTGCCAGCAGCTTAAATAGCGGCCTGTACAATGAGCAGTTCTTC. Translated: CASSLNSGLYNEQFF.

The chain combines TRBV19 with TRBJ1-1; no clear D. The germline CDR1 and CDR2 sequences are LNHDA and SQIVND (reference sequence). This CDR3 is built from 15 residues. The V gene lost 4 bases and the J gene lost 0 bases, with 12 bases spanning the gap. The DNA of the CDR3 is TGTGCCAGTAGTAGACTTGCGGTCATGAACACTGAAGCTTTCTTT. Translating it yields CASSRLAVMNTEAFF. Variable domain in full (rest from reference TRBV19 and TRBJ1-1): DGGITQSPKYLFRKEGQNVTLSCEQNLNHDAMYWYRQDPGQGLRLIYYSQIVNDFQKGDIAEGYSVSREKKESFPLTVTSAQKNPTAFYLCASSRLAVMNTEAFFGQGTRLTVV.

The chain has TRBV6-6 and TRBJ2-1; D unclear. Trimming shortened V by 2 bases and J by 6 bases, and 11 bases separated the two germline ends. Germline V gene sequence: CDR1 MNHNY, CDR2 SVGAGI (reference sequence). The CDR3 has 14 residues. CDR3 loop: CASSYKQLTNEQFF. The CDR3 nucleotides read TGTGCCAGCAGTTACAAACAGTTAACCAATGAGCAGTTCTTC.

The chain joins TRBV11-2 to TRBJ2-3, with 8 positions matching TRBD2. The CDR3 is made up of 15 amino acids. Trimming cost V 1 base and J 3 bases; bases outside gene matches: 3. CDR1 is SGHAT and CDR2 is FQNNGV in the germline V gene. The DNA of the CDR3 is TGTGCCAGCAGCTTAGTGGGACTAGGTACAGATACGCAGTATTTT. Protein product: CASSLVGLGTDTQYF.

This sequence joins TRBV18 and TRBJ2-6; the match to TRBD1 covers 7 bases. Germline values: CDR1 KGHSH, CDR2 LQKENI. V was pared by 8 bases and J by 1 base, with 5 bases of the junction left unmatched. The CDR3 contains 15 residues. Here the CDR3 DNA reads TGTGCCAGCCCTACCAGGGGGTCTGGGGCCAACGTCCTGACTTTC. Residues: CASPTRGSGANVLTF.

The genes are TRBV28 and TRBJ2-2; a possible D gene is TRBD1 (5 bases). V was pared by 2 bases and J by 7 bases, with 11 bases between. This CDR3 comprises 14 residues. Germline V gene data show CDR1 as MDHEN and CDR2 as SYDVKM. In DNA form, the CDR3 reads TGTGCCAGCAGTTTACGACAGACCTACGGGGAGCTGTTTTTT. This encodes CASSLRQTYGELFF.

The sample holds a few counts of this clone. The V call is TRBV30, the J call TRBJ1-1; 8 bases align to TRBD1. V was clipped by 3 bases and J by 11 bases; unmatched bases: 8. Germline V CDR1 and CDR2: GTSNPN, SVGIG (reference sequence). The CDR3 loop spans 12 amino acids. The CDR3 nucleotides are TGTGCCTGGAGAGGGGACAGGCCTTGGGCTTTCTTT. This encodes CAWRGDRPWAFF.

V is TRBV5-1 and J is TRBJ2-2; TRBD1 might be the D (5 bases). Deletions cut 0 bases from V and 2 bases from J, with 11 bases between. CDR1 and CDR2 (germline): SGHRS, YFSETQ. The CDR3 sequence is 16 residues long. The CDR3 sequence is CASSLGPQGNTGELFF. CDR3 in DNA: TGCGCCAGCAGCTTGGGGCCCCAGGGAAACACCGGGGAGCTGTTTTTT.

Written as DNA, the CDR3 is TGTGCCAGCAAAAGACTAGCGGGGGGGCCGGATACGCAGTATTTT. Translating gives CASKRLAGGPDTQYF. This chain connects TRBV6-1 to TRBJ2-3, with 14 positions matching TRBD2. V was pared by 7 bases and J by 6 bases, with 6 bases of the junction left unmatched. Per the germline V gene, CDR1 is MNHNS and CDR2 is SASEGT. There are 15 residues in the CDR3.